This T cell receptor beta chain was sequenced during a study of blood T cell repertoires in COVID-19. This CDR3 has 15 residues. V lost 6 bases to trimming and J lost 5 bases, with 19 bases between them. Germline CDR1 reads LGHDT; CDR2 reads YNNKEL (reference sequence). In the study's own analysis: Scientists estimated how many nucleated cells there were by amplifying reference gene primers. The repertoire was sequenced with immunoSEQ multiplex PCR; TCRdb's copy has only in-frame clones and lacks some. V and J calls and clone size come straight from that table; D and trimming were deduced from the DNA. The data show under 250,000 clones, less than 90% seen once.

The sequence derives from a woman aged 40 to 50 who had recovered from COVID-19. The specimen was peripheral blood. The V and J genes are TRBV3-1 (or the pseudogene TRBV3-2) and TRBJ1-2, with D perhaps matching TRBD1 (6 bases). The CDR3 reads CASRPRGAGLYGYTF. CDR3 nucleotide sequence: TGTGCCAGCAGACCCCGGGGGGCCGGGCTATATGGCTACACCTTC.